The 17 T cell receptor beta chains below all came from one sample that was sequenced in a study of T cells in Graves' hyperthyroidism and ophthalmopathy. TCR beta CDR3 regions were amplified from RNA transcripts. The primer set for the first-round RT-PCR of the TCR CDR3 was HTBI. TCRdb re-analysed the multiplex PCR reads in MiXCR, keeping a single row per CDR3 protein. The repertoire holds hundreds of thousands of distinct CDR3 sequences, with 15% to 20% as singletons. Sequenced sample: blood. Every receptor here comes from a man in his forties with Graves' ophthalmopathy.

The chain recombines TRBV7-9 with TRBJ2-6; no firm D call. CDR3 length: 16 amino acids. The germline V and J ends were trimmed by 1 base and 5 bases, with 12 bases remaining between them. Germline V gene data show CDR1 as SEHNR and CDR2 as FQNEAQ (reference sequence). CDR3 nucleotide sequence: TGTGCCAGCAGCTTAGGAGGTGGCAACCGGGCCAACGTCCTGACTTTC. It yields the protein CASSLGGGNRANVLTF.

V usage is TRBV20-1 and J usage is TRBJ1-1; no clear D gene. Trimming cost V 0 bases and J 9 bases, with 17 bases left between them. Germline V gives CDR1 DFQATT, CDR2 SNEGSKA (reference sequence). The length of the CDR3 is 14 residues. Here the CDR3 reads CSARDWAGSGKAFF. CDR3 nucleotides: TGCAGTGCTAGAGATTGGGCCGGGTCGGGAAAAGCTTTCTTT.

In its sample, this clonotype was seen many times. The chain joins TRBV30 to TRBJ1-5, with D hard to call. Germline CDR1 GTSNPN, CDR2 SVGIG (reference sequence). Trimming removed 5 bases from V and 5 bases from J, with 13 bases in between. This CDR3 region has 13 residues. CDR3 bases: TGTGCCTGGGCCTCTGGTACATATCAGCCCCAGCATTTT. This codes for CAWASGTYQPQHF.

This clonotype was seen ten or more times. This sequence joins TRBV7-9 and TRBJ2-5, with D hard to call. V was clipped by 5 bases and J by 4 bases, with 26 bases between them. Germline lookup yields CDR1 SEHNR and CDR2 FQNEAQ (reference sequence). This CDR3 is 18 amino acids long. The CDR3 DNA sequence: TGTGCCAGCAGCCCTCTTGGGGTCCAGGTCCAGAGGCCAGAGACCCAGTACTTC. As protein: CASSPLGVQVQRPETQYF. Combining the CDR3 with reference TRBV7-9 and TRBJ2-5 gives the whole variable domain DTGVSQNPRHKITKRGQNVTFRCDPISEHNRLYWYRQTLGQGPEFLTYFQNEAQLEKSRLLSDRFSAERPKGSFSTLEIQRTEQGDSAMYLCASSPLGVQVQRPETQYFGPGTRLLVL.

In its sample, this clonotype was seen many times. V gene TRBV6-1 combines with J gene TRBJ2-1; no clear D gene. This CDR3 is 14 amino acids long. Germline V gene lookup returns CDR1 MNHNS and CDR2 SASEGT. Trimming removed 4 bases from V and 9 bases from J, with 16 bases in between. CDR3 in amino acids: CASSVLAETGEQFF. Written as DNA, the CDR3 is TGTGCCAGCAGTGTCTTGGCAGAAACTGGTGAGCAGTTCTTC.

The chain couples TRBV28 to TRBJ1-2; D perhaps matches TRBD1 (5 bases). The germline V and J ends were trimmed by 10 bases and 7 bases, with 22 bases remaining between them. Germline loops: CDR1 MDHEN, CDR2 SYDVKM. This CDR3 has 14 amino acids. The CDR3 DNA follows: TGTGCCACCCAGGTGTTGAGGGGCGCGCTTGGCTACACCTTC. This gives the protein CATQVLRGALGYTF.

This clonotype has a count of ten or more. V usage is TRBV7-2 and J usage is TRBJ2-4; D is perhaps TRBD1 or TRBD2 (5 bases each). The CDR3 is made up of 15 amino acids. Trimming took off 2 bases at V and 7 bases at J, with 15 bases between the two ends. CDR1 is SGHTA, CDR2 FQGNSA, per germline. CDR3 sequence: CASSLLLGVGNIQYF. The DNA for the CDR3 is TGTGCCAGCAGCTTACTCCTGGGGGTCGGTAACATTCAGTACTTC.

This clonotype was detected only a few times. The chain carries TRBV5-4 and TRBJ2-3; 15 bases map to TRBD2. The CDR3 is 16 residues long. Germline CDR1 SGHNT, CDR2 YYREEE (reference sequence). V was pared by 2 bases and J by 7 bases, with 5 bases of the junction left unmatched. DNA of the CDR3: TGTGCCAGCAGCTTAGGACTAGCGGGGGGGCTTAATACGCAGTATTTT. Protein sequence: CASSLGLAGGLNTQYF.

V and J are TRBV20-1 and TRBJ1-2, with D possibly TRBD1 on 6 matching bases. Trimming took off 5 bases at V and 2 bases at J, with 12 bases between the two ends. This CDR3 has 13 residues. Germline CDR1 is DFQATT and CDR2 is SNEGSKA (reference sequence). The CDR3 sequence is CSADPGQNYGYTF. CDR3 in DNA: TGCAGTGCTGACCCCGGACAGAACTATGGCTACACCTTC.

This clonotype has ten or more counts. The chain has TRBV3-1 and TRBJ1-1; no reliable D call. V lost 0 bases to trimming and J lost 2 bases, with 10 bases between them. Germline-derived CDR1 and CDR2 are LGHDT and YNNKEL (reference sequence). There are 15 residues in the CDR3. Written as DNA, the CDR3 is TGTGCCAGCAGCCAAGACAGAGAATATAACACTGAAGCTTTCTTT. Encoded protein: CASSQDREYNTEAFF.

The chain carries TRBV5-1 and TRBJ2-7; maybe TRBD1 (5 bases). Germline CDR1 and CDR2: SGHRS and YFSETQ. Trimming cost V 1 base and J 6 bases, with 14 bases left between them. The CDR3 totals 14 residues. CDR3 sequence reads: CASSLSTASFEQYF. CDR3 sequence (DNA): TGCGCCAGCAGCTTGTCGACAGCATCTTTCGAGCAGTACTTC.

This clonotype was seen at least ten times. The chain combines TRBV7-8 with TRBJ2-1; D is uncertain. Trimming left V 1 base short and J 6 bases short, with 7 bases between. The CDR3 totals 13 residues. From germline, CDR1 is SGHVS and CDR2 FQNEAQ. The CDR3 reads CASSLGVFNEQFF. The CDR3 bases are TGTGCCAGCAGCTTAGGGGTTTTCAATGAGCAGTTCTTC.

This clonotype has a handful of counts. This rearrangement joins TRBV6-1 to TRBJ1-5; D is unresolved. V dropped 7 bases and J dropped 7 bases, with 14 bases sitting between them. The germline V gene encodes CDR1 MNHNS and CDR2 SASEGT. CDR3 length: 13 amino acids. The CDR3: CASKDTSGQPQHF. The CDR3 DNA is TGTGCCAGCAAAGACACGAGTGGGCAGCCCCAGCATTTT.

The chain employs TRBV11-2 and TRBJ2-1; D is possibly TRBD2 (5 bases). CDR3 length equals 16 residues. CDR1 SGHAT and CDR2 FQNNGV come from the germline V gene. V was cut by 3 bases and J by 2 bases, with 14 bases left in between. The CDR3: CASSFTGVRAYNEQFF. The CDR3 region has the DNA TGTGCCAGCAGCTTTACCGGGGTCCGCGCCTACAATGAGCAGTTCTTC.

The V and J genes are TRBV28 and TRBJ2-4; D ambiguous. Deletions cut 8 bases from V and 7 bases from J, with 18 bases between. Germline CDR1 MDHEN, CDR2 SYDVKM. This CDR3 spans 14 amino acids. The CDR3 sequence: CASGPPGAGNIQYF. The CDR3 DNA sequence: TGTGCCAGCGGTCCTCCTGGAGCCGGGAACATTCAGTACTTC.

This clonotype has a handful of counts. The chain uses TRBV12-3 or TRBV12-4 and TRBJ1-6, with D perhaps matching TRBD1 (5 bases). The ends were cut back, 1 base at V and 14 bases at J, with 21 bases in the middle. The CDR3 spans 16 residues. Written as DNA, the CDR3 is TGTGCCAGCAGTTTAGGAGTGACGCCCAAGGGGAGGGCCCTCCACTTT. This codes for CASSLGVTPKGRALHF.

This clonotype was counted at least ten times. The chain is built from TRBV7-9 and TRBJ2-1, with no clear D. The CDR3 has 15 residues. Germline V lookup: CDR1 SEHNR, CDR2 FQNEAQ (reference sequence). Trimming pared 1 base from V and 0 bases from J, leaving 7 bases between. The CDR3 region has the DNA TGTGCCAGCAGCTTAGGGACCGTCTCCTACAATGAGCAGTTCTTC. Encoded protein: CASSLGTVSYNEQFF.